The text below deals with one T cell receptor (beta chain). Its specificity is not known. Through a sample-barcoded 5' primer and a J-beta primer mix, a second PCR was run for roughly 7 to 11 cycles. TCRdb reprocessed the 5' RACE reads via MiXCR and lists one record per CDR3 protein. The sample shows approximately 1,000,000 distinct CDR3 sequences, roughly 45% of them seen only once. This entry belongs to a study of blood T cells in healthy people across ages. Peripheral blood from each donor was collected in a volume of 8 to 10 milliliters. Study-wide results and caveats: It was not possible, with unsorted PBMCs, to conclusively compare naive and antigen-experienced cells. More naive CD4+ cells and higher diversity were found in long-lived than in aged donors. There was no known CMV status for donors, so expanded clonotype changes were possibly confounded.

The material sequenced was blood. The sequence was collected from a woman aged 60-70 years in good health.

The CDR3 is CSARDLPAGVSIDEQFF. Written as DNA, the CDR3 is TGCAGTGCTAGAGATCTCCCAGCGGGAGTTTCTATCGATGAGCAGTTCTTC. J is TRBJ2-1 and V is TRBV20-1; 8 nucleotides align to TRBD2. CDR1 is DFQATT, CDR2 SNEGSKA, per germline (reference sequence). The ends lost 0 bases at V and 8 bases at J; junction bases unmatched: 15. The CDR3 sequence is 17 residues long.